This T cell receptor beta chain was recorded in a study of human T cells and chemical hapten exposure. Overall study: In the roughly 24-week study, patients were dosed weekly with diphenylcyclopropenone on the scalp throughout.

Findings and caveats of the study: The presence of alopecia in the donors means their immune response may differ from healthy people's.

This clonotype was observed many times. Its antigen is unknown. Germline loops: CDR1 SGHVS, CDR2 FNYEAQ. This CDR3 has 14 amino acids. Trimming took 5 bases from V and 2 from J; bases not matched to a gene: 3. Unique molecular identifiers were attached to individual cDNA molecules within the library. TCRdb ran MiXCR on the RACE reads and lists one entry per CDR3 protein. The sample shows 50,000 to 70,000 distinct CDR3 sequences, 8% to 10% of them seen only once. Time point described: pre-sensitization, week 0. Indicated treatment: therapeutic diphenylcyclopropenone sensitization with weekly scalp DPC. From whole blood left unfractionated, total RNA was extracted.

The chain employs TRBV7-6 and TRBJ2-7; 10 nucleotides line up with TRBD2. This TCR was sampled from a man aged 35-49 years with alopecia areata. Some clones in this sample may be carry-over from other donors' samples. The sample in question was whole blood, obtained in connection with sensitization to the hapten diphenylcyclopropenone (DPC). In DNA, the CDR3 is TGTGCCAGCAGCCCGAGCGGGAGGGCCTACGAGCAGTACTTC. It codes for CASSPSGRAYEQYF.